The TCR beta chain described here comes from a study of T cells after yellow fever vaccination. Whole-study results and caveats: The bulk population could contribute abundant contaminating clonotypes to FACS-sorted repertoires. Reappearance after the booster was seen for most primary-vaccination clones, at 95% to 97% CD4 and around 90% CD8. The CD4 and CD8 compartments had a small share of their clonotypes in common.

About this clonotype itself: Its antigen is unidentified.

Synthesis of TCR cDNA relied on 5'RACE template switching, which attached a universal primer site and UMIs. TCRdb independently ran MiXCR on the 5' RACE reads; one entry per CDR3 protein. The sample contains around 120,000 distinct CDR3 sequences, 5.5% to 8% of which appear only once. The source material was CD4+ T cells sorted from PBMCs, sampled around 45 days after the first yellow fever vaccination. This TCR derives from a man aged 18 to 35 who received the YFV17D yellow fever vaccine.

The CDR3 protein is CSATTLWAPYEQYF. For the CDR3, the DNA is TGCAGCGCAACTACCCTATGGGCCCCCTACGAGCAGTACTTC. The J gene is TRBJ2-7, the V gene TRBV29-1; D unclear. Germline values: CDR1 SQVTM, CDR2 ANQGSEA. The CDR3 consists of 14 residues. V lost 7 bases, J lost 2 bases, and 18 bases lay in between.